This T cell receptor beta chain was documented in a study of CD8 T cells in Susac syndrome. Through negative isolation, CD4+ and CD8+ T cells were obtained, while TEMRA cells were enriched using FACS. The authors reverse transcribed roughly 0.5 to 1 ug RNA with random hexamers. TCRdb passed the immunoSEQ multiplex PCR reads through MiXCR, listing each CDR3 protein once. Among 150,000 to 200,000 distinct CDR3 sequences listed, roughly 92% were seen once. This CDR3 has 13 amino acids. Germline CDR1 and CDR2: DFQATT and SNEGSKA (reference sequence). The ends were cut back, 6 bases at V and 2 bases at J, with 12 bases in the middle.

Sample: CD4+ T cells from PBMCs. This receptor was taken from a human donor with Susac syndrome. V usage is TRBV20-1 and J usage is TRBJ2-3, with a possible D match to TRBD1 (5 bases). DNA for the CDR3: TGCAGTGCCAAGGACATTTTCACAGATACGCAGTATTTT. Translating it yields CSAKDIFTDTQYF.